This TCR beta chain comes out of a study of blood T cells in healthy people across ages. A second PCR of 7 to 11 cycles used a sample-barcoded 5' primer and a J-beta primer mix. TCRdb analysed the 5' RACE reads with MiXCR anew, one entry per CDR3 protein. The table has 950,000 to 1,200,000 distinct CDR3 sequences, roughly two fifths seen once. Germline trimming cut 4 bases from V and 0 bases from J; bases unmatched to any gene: 6. The CDR3 extends over 15 amino acids. Germline CDR1 is SGHRS and CDR2 is YFSETQ. The chain uses TRBV5-1 and TRBJ2-7; 8 positions match TRBD1. The sequence derives from a man aged 18 to 35 in good health. Sample: blood. DNA of the CDR3: TGCGCCAGCAGCCCCTACAGGGGGATCTCCTACGAGCAGTACTTC. It specifies CASSPYRGISYEQYF.